The rows below give T cell receptor beta chains drawn from one sample of a study of blood T cells in healthy people across ages. One entry per CDR3 protein, called by TCRdb with MiXCR from the 5' RACE reads. The sample has 650,000 to 900,000 distinct CDR3 sequences; around two thirds are singletons. The sequencing input was blood. The receptors were gathered from a young man in good health. The CDR3 runs from the conserved cysteine through the conserved F or W. D genes are given only for firm matches. Clone size is given for some rows only: seen once, a few or many times, or a class if the clone is expanded.

>NA|TRBV20-1|TRBJ2-5|15|TRBD2
TGCAGTGCTAGGGATCAGCGGGGCGGGGGAGAGACCCAGTACTTC
CSARDQRGGGETQYF
>NA|TRBV20-1|TRBJ1-6|14|NA
TGCAGTGCAAAAGCCTCCGGACCTAATTCACCCCTCCACTTT
CSAKASGPNSPLHF
>few|TRBV9|TRBJ1-6|10|NA
TGTGCTGGGAATAATTCACCCCTCCACTTT
CAGNNSPLHF
>NA|TRBV6-2/TRBV6-3|TRBJ2-7|15|NA
TGTGCCAGCACTCGCGAGCCGGGGACTTCCTACGAGCAGTACTTC
CASTREPGTSYEQYF
>many|TRBV12-3/TRBV12-4|TRBJ2-7|12|TRBD2
TGTGCCAGCAGTCCCGGGGGGTACGAGCAGTACTTC
CASSPGGYEQYF
>NA|TRBV28|TRBJ2-5|16|TRBD2
TGTGCCAGCAGTTTAATGAGCGGGGGGGGATTTGAGACCCAGTACTTC
CASSLMSGGGFETQYF
>once|TRBV7-9|TRBJ2-5|13|NA
TGTGCCAGCAGCTTCATGACAGTTTTAGGGCAGTACTTC
CASSFMTVLGQYF
>few|TRBV13|TRBJ2-7|14|TRBD2
TGTGCCAGCAGCTCTGGGACTATAACCTACGAGCAGTACTTC
CASSSGTITYEQYF
>NA|TRBV27|TRBJ2-3|13|NA
TGTGCCAGCAGTGGGTTTAACACAGATACGCAGTATTTT
CASSGFNTDTQYF
>few|TRBV20-1|TRBJ2-3|17|TRBD2
TGCAGTGCCCAGCCCCCTAGCGGGGGGGCCCGCACAGATACGCAGTATTTT
CSAQPPSGGARTDTQYF
>few|TRBV9|TRBJ2-1|14|NA
TGTGCCAGCAGCCCCTCCGGGAACCACAATGAGCAGTTCTTC
CASSPSGNHNEQFF
>few|TRBV5-1|TRBJ1-1|15|NA
TGCGCCAGCAGCGGAAAGGGTATAGGGAGCACTGAAGCTTTCTTT
CASSGKGIGSTEAFF
>NA|TRBV6-1|TRBJ1-5|14|NA
TGTGCCAGCAGTGAGGGGCAATGCAATCAGCCCCAGCATTTT
CASSEGQCNQPQHF
>NA|TRBV20-1|TRBJ1-5|15|NA
TGCAGTGCTAGAGATCGGGCATTTAGCAATCAGCCCCAGCATTTT
CSARDRAFSNQPQHF
>NA|TRBV6-5|TRBJ2-4|15|NA
TGTGCCAGCAGTTACAAGGGCGCTTCCAAAAACATTCAGTACTTC
CASSYKGASKNIQYF
>few|TRBV4-3|TRBJ2-5|16|NA
TGCGCCAGCAGCCAAGAGGGGGCGTCCGGAGGGGAGACCCAGTACTTC
CASSQEGASGGETQYF
>NA|TRBV20-1|TRBJ2-7|13|NA
TGCAGTGCAGTGGGGCAGGGATCCTACGAGCAGTACTTC
CSAVGQGSYEQYF
>NA|TRBV20-1|TRBJ1-2|13|TRBD1
TGCAGTGCTAGAGGCGGGACAGTTTATGGCTACACCTTC
CSARGGTVYGYTF
>NA|TRBV7-9|TRBJ2-7|15|TRBD1
TGTGCCAGCAGCCCTCCGGGCACAGGGGTCTACGAGCAGTACTTC
CASSPPGTGVYEQYF
>NA|TRBV10-3|TRBJ1-1|15|TRBD1
TGTGCCATCAGTGAGGCGGACAGGGGGCGAACTGAAGCTTTCTTT
CAISEADRGRTEAFF
>NA|TRBV7-2|TRBJ2-2|17|TRBD1
TGTGCCAGCAGCTTAGCCTGGTCGACAGGGGGCACCGGGGAGCTGTTTTTT
CASSLAWSTGGTGELFF
>NA|TRBV28|TRBJ1-3|15|NA
TGTGCCAGCAGTTCCCCGGGGTTGTCCGGAAACACCATATATTTT
CASSSPGLSGNTIYF
>NA|TRBV12-3/TRBV12-4|TRBJ2-7|15|NA
TGTGCCAGCAGCCGACCGACCGGGAGTATCTACGAGCAGTACTTC
CASSRPTGSIYEQYF
>few|TRBV12-3/TRBV12-4|TRBJ2-1|14|NA
TGTGCCAGCAGTTTCCGCGGGGTTGGCAATGAGCAGTTCTTC
CASSFRGVGNEQFF
>NA|TRBV29-1|TRBJ2-7|12|NA
TGCAGTTTCAGGGGCAGTACCGACGAGCAGTACTTC
CSFRGSTDEQYF
>NA|TRBV20-1|TRBJ2-5|13|TRBD1
TGCAGTGCTAGGAGACAGGGGGAAGAGACCCAGTACTTC
CSARRQGEETQYF
>NA|TRBV6-2/TRBV6-3|TRBJ1-5|15|NA
TGTGCCAGCACGAATTTTAGGTGGGAGGCTCAGCCCCAGCATTTT
CASTNFRWEAQPQHF
>NA|TRBV6-1|TRBJ2-1|15|TRBD2
TGTGCCAGCAGTGTGGAAGGCGGGGGGGCCAATGAGCAGTTCTTC
CASSVEGGGANEQFF
>once|TRBV6-5|TRBJ1-1|14|NA
TGTGCCAGCAGTTCCAACCTCGGCGGCTCTGAAGCTTTCTTT
CASSSNLGGSEAFF
>NA|TRBV7-9|TRBJ1-1|12|NA
TGTGCCACCGTGGACAGTACGACTGAAGCTTTCTTT
CATVDSTTEAFF
>NA|TRBV3-1|TRBJ1-2|15|NA
TGTGCCAGCAGCCCACGACCGGACGGGGGCAGTGGCTACACCTTC
CASSPRPDGGSGYTF
>NA|TRBV11-2|TRBJ2-1|14|NA
TGTGCCAGCAGCTTTCTAGACTTCTACAATGAGCAGTTCTTC
CASSFLDFYNEQFF
>NA|TRBV5-1|TRBJ1-2|15|TRBD1
TGCGCCAGCAGCCCAAGGGGGACAGAGAACTATGGCTACACCTTC
CASSPRGTENYGYTF
>NA|TRBV12-3/TRBV12-4|TRBJ2-3|15|TRBD2
TGTGCCAGCAGCCCCAGCGGGGTTAGCACAGATACGCAGTATTTT
CASSPSGVSTDTQYF
>NA|TRBV6-5|TRBJ2-5|12|TRBD1
TGTGCCAGCACAGGGGGCGCCGAGACCCAGTACTTC
CASTGGAETQYF
>few|TRBV4-3|TRBJ2-4|18|TRBD1
TGCGCCAGCAGCCAAGAACGGACAGGCGTAGGGTCCAAAAACATTCAGTACTTC
CASSQERTGVGSKNIQYF
>NA|TRBV4-1|TRBJ2-1|14|TRBD1
TGCGCCAGCAGCGTTCCGGGACAGTACAATGAGCAGTTCTTC
CASSVPGQYNEQFF
>many|TRBV7-2|TRBJ2-7|14|NA
TGTGCCAGCAGTTTAGCAGGGGTCCCCTACGAGCAGTACTTC
CASSLAGVPYEQYF
>few|TRBV12-3/TRBV12-4|TRBJ1-2|17|NA
TGTGCCAGCAGCCCACAGCACCGGGGGGGTCCGGACTATGGCTACACCTTC
CASSPQHRGGPDYGYTF
>NA|TRBV12-3/TRBV12-4|TRBJ1-5|17|TRBD1
TGTGCCAGCAGAAGCGGTTCAGGGGGCGGAAGCAATCAGCCCCAGCATTTT
CASRSGSGGGSNQPQHF
>NA|TRBV29-1|TRBJ2-7|12|NA
TGCAGCGTTCTCGGGAACCTCTACGAGCAGTACTTC
CSVLGNLYEQYF
>NA|TRBV6-5|TRBJ1-1|18|TRBD1
TGTGCCAGCAGTTACGACGGACAGGGAGTCAGGGAAGCCCTTGAAGCTTTCTTT
CASSYDGQGVREALEAFF
>once|TRBV7-9|TRBJ2-1|16|NA
TGTGCCAGCAGTTTTATACGGGACTTTTTAATTAATGAGCAGTTCTTC
CASSFIRDFLINEQFF
>few|TRBV2|TRBJ2-3|14|NA
TGTGCCAGCAGTGAAAGCAGAACCACAGATACGCAGTATTTT
CASSESRTTDTQYF
>few|TRBV7-2|TRBJ2-1|16|TRBD1
TGTGCCAGCAGCTTCCGAGGGGGCGGCTCCTACAATGAGCAGTTCTTC
CASSFRGGGSYNEQFF
>NA|TRBV12-3/TRBV12-4|TRBJ2-1|13|NA
TGTGCCAGCAGTCCCCCCCCGGACAATGAGCAGTTCTTC
CASSPPPDNEQFF
>NA|TRBV4-3|TRBJ2-1|15|NA
TGCGCCAGCAGCCCGGAGAATTTCGACCGAAATGAGCAGTTCTTC
CASSPENFDRNEQFF
>NA|TRBV5-5|TRBJ2-5|14|NA
TGTGCCAGCAGCTGGCGAGACTACCAAGAGACCCAGTACTTC
CASSWRDYQETQYF
>few|TRBV7-2|TRBJ2-7|14|TRBD1
TGTGCCAGCAGCCAACAGGGGTTCTCCTACGAGCAGTACTTC
CASSQQGFSYEQYF
>NA|TRBV20-1|TRBJ1-1|14|NA
TGCAGTGCTACGAAACGGGGGAGGGACACTGAAGCTTTCTTT
CSATKRGRDTEAFF
>NA|TRBV10-3|TRBJ2-3|14|TRBD2
TGTGCCATCAGTTGGACTAGCGGCACAGATACGCAGTATTTT
CAISWTSGTDTQYF
>NA|TRBV12-3/TRBV12-4|TRBJ2-1|15|TRBD2
TGTGCCAGCAGTTTTGGGGGACTAGCGTTTGATGAGCAGTTCTTC
CASSFGGLAFDEQFF
>NA|TRBV7-2|TRBJ2-7|14|NA
TGTGCCAGCAGCTTTGCGGGCCCGGGAAAAGGGCAGTACTTC
CASSFAGPGKGQYF